One and the same sample provided the 9 T cell receptor beta chains below, sequenced in a study of blood T cell repertoires in COVID-19. The assay was immunoSEQ multiplex PCR, and TCRdb's table has in-frame clones only and misses some. The sample shows about 210,000 clones, 92% of them seen only once. Sequencing was done on a sample of peripheral blood. The receptors originated from a man aged 30-40 years with acute or convalescent COVID-19.

The rearrangement uses TRBV4-2 and TRBJ2-2; D may be TRBD2 (6 bases). Germline loops: CDR1 LGHNA, CDR2 YNFKEQ. V was shortened by 1 base and J by 7 bases, with 19 bases between the two germline ends. The CDR3 is made up of 17 amino acids. The DNA of the CDR3 is TGTGCCAGCAGCCAAGTTGTAGCGGCGCTTAGGGGCGGGGAGCTGTTTTTT. This gives the protein CASSQVVAALRGGELFF.

The genes are TRBV6-5 and TRBJ1-5, with 9 bases aligning to TRBD1. The J segment lost 4 bases and the V segment lost 6 bases, leaving 4 bases of the junction unmatched. The CDR3 is 14 amino acids. Germline V gives CDR1 MNHEY, CDR2 SVGAGI. The CDR3 protein is CASRGTGSNQPQHF. DNA of the CDR3: TGTGCCAGCAGGGGGACAGGGTCAAATCAGCCCCAGCATTTT.

This chain joins TRBV6-6 and TRBJ2-3; D uncertain. V lost 5 bases and J lost 6, with 9 bases in between. The CDR3 loop spans 12 amino acids. CDR1 is MNHNY, CDR2 SVGAGI, per germline (reference sequence). The DNA for the CDR3 is TGTGCCAGCAGTATTAGTCGCGATACGCAGTATTTT. This codes for CASSISRDTQYF.

The J gene is TRBJ1-1, the V gene TRBV6-5; tentatively, D is TRBD1 (5 bases). There are 15 residues in the CDR3. In germline, CDR1 is MNHEY, CDR2 SVGAGI. Between the trimmed V and J ends, which lost 2 bases and 0 bases, there was a span of 10 bases. Here the CDR3 DNA reads TGTGCCAGCAGTTACCCCGGGGGGTTGAACACTGAAGCTTTCTTT. Its protein is CASSYPGGLNTEAFF.

The chain recombines TRBV7-2 with TRBJ1-6, with D possibly matching TRBD1 (6 bases). Germline CDR1 reads SGHTA; CDR2 reads FQGNSA. The CDR3 totals 16 residues. The V gene lost 4 bases and the J gene lost 7 bases, with 17 bases spanning the gap. Here the CDR3 DNA reads TGTGCCAGCAGCTCAGGGGTGGGGCAGTTGAATTCACCCCTCCACTTT. This gives the protein CASSSGVGQLNSPLHF.

This chain uses TRBV28 with TRBJ1-2; 10 nucleotides line up with TRBD1. The CDR3 has 13 residues. J was trimmed by 8 bases and V by 6 bases; bases with no gene match: 6. Germline values: CDR1 MDHEN, CDR2 SYDVKM. In DNA, the CDR3 is TGTGCCAGCAGGGTCGGGACAGGGGTGGGCTACACCTTC. Translating gives CASRVGTGVGYTF.

The chain employs TRBV10-2 and TRBJ2-2; TRBD2 agrees at 9 bases. J gave up 6 bases and V 5 bases, and 10 bases lay outside the gene matches. From germline, CDR1 is WSHSY and CDR2 SAAADI. The CDR3 totals 16 residues. The DNA for the CDR3 is TGCGCCAGCAGTCTCGCGGGAGGGCCCTTTGCCGGGGAGCTGTTTTTT. Its protein product is CASSLAGGPFAGELFF.

In nucleotides, the CDR3 is TGTGCCAGCAGCTTAGATTTAGGTCTAGGTAAAGGTTTCTTT. This encodes CASSLDLGLGKGFF. The rearrangement uses TRBV11-2 and TRBJ1-1; D gene uncertain. CDR1 is SGHAT, CDR2 FQNNGV, per germline. V lost 0 bases and J 13 bases, leaving 18 bases between the germline ends. The CDR3 length is 14 residues.

V usage is TRBV19 and J usage is TRBJ1-4; TRBD1 matches at 7 bases. This CDR3 has 15 residues. Trimming removed 5 bases from V and 4 bases from J; junction bases left unmatched: 7. Per germline, CDR1 LNHDA and CDR2 SQIVND (reference sequence). The CDR3 region is CASSVTQGINEKLFF. The CDR3 coding sequence is TGTGCCAGTAGTGTTACACAGGGGATTAATGAAAAACTGTTTTTT.